This T cell receptor (beta chain) was profiled in a study of PD-L1 blockade in urothelial cancer. Overall study: A median of about 130,000 T cells was found in the blood samples.

Germline V gene lookup returns CDR1 SGHTA and CDR2 FQGNSA. Trimming took 5 bases from V and 8 from J, leaving 10 bases between them. The CDR3 consists of 12 residues. Data came from immunoSEQ multiplex PCR; TCRdb stores just in-frame clones and leaves some out. This sample has about 82,000 clones; roughly 90% occur once, and the top ten carry 8.5% to 9.5%. This sequence joins TRBV7-2 and TRBJ2-1; possibly TRBD2 for D (5 bases). The sequences come from PBMCs, collected around atezolizumab (anti-PD-L1) treatment. The source is a man in his sixties with urothelial cancer. The CDR3 coding sequence is TGTGCCAGCAGCGTAACTAGGGATGAGCAGTTCTTC. Amino acid sequence: CASSVTRDEQFF.